Shown below are 25 T cell receptor beta chains from a single sample sequenced in a study of cytotoxic CD8 clonotypes in ibrutinib-treated CLL. Some clones are missing from TCRdb's copy, which holds only in-frame ones; the method was immunoSEQ multiplex PCR. The top ten hold 5.9% of the sample, which has roughly 220,000 clones, 70% to 75% seen once. The material sequenced was PBMCs, taken after 12 months of ibrutinib treatment. All receptors derive from a human donor with chronic lymphocytic leukemia.

The chain is built from TRBV2 and TRBJ2-7, with D unresolved. V lost 6 bases to trimming and J lost 4 bases, with 7 bases between them. The germline gives CDR1 SNHLY, CDR2 FYNNEI. The CDR3 runs to 11 residues. CDR3 sequence: CASSTSYEQYF. DNA of the CDR3: TGTGCCAGCAGCACGTCGTACGAGCAGTACTTC.

The V gene is TRBV5-1, the J gene TRBJ2-2; TRBD2 matches at 9 bases. The V segment lost 0 bases and the J segment 6 bases; nucleotides outside the gene matches: 6. Germline V gene sequence: CDR1 SGHRS, CDR2 YFSETQ. This CDR3 has 16 residues. CDR3 bases: TGCGCCAGCAGCTTGGACGGTAGCGGGAGAGCCGGGGAGCTGTTTTTT. Its protein is CASSLDGSGRAGELFF.

The gene calls are TRBV9 and TRBJ2-6; D ambiguous. Germline assignment: CDR1 SGDLS and CDR2 YYNGEE. The CDR3 has 17 residues. V was clipped by 0 bases and J by 0 bases, with 10 bases between them. CDR3 sequence reads: CASSVDIRNSGANVLTF. In DNA, the CDR3 is TGTGCCAGCAGCGTAGACATTAGGAACTCTGGGGCCAACGTCCTGACTTTC.

The chain has TRBV4-2 and TRBJ1-5; D perhaps matches TRBD1 (5 bases). The V gene's germline CDR1 is LGHNA and CDR2 YNFKEQ. The CDR3 consists of 17 residues. V was clipped by 0 bases and J by 0 bases, with 12 bases between them. The CDR3 protein is CASSQDRSTVSNQPQHF. The DNA of the CDR3 is TGTGCCAGCAGCCAAGATAGATCGACAGTTAGCAATCAGCCCCAGCATTTT.

The rearrangement links TRBV30 to TRBJ2-1; the D is unclear. The CDR3 runs to 20 residues. V was clipped by 2 bases and J by 0 bases, with 26 bases between them. Germline V lookup: CDR1 GTSNPN, CDR2 SVGIG (reference sequence). The CDR3 loop reads CAWSPLRVPEEGRSYNEQFF. The CDR3 DNA is TGTGCCTGGAGTCCCCTCCGGGTTCCAGAAGAAGGACGCTCCTACAATGAGCAGTTCTTC.

This clone was found many times. The chain combines TRBV19 with TRBJ1-4; a possible D gene is TRBD1 (5 bases). The germline V gene has CDR1 LNHDA and CDR2 SQIVND (reference sequence). The CDR3 contains 13 residues. The CDR3 nucleotides are TGTGTGGGACCCCTTCACTCCAAGGAAAAACTGTTTTTT. The encoded protein is CVGPLHSKEKLFF.

The chain links TRBV5-1 to TRBJ2-7; 8 positions agree with TRBD2. With V trimmed by 4 bases and J by 0 bases, 9 bases remained unmatched. The V gene's germline CDR1 is SGHRS and CDR2 YFSETQ. This CDR3 region has 16 residues. CDR3 sequence reads: CASSPGVSGSSYEQYF. The CDR3 region has the DNA TGCGCCAGCAGCCCAGGAGTAAGCGGGAGCTCCTACGAGCAGTACTTC.

The J gene is TRBJ1-5, the V gene TRBV5-1; a possible D gene is TRBD1 (5 bases). V lost 1 base to trimming and J lost 7 bases, with 9 bases between them. Germline-derived CDR1 and CDR2 are SGHRS and YFSETQ. The CDR3 runs 13 residues. The CDR3 spells CASSLNQGQPQHF. The CDR3 DNA reads as TGCGCCAGCAGCTTGAATCAGGGACAGCCCCAGCATTTT.

The rearrangement uses TRBV28 and TRBJ2-5; D may match TRBD1 or TRBD2 (5 bases each). CDR3 length: 14 amino acids. The V end lost 2 bases, the J end lost 5 bases, and 12 bases lay between the germline ends. Germline lookup yields CDR1 MDHEN and CDR2 SYDVKM. The CDR3 protein is CASSLGGRRETQYF. The CDR3 DNA sequence: TGTGCCAGCAGTTTAGGGGGACGCCGGGAGACCCAGTACTTC.

V and J are TRBV6-5 and TRBJ1-2, with D perhaps TRBD1 (5 bases). Germline V gene data show CDR1 as MNHEY and CDR2 as SVGAGI. This CDR3 is 13 amino acids long. V was pared by 7 bases and J by 7 bases, with 16 bases between. The CDR3 loop is CASIRLGEGGYTF. DNA for the CDR3: TGTGCCAGCATCAGGTTAGGGGAGGGTGGCTACACCTTC.

This clone occurred many times. The rearrangement links TRBV5-1 to TRBJ2-1; D gene unclear. The germline V gene has CDR1 SGHRS and CDR2 YFSETQ. Between the trimmed V and J ends, which lost 2 bases and 5 bases, there was a span of 14 bases. The CDR3 is made up of 15 amino acids. CDR3 in amino acids: CASSLGPSLNNEQFF. DNA for the CDR3: TGCGCCAGCAGCTTAGGTCCCTCTTTAAACAATGAGCAGTTCTTC.

CDR3 protein: CASSFGTGGEAFF. CDR3 coding DNA: TGTGCCAGCTCATTTGGGACAGGGGGCGAAGCTTTCTTT. The chain couples TRBV18 to TRBJ1-1, with TRBD1 matching 12 bases. V dropped 5 bases and J dropped 8; count of bases not matched to a gene: 3. Germline CDR1 reads KGHSH; CDR2 reads LQKENI. The CDR3 totals 13 residues.

This rearrangement joins TRBV5-1 to TRBJ2-7; no clear D. The CDR3 length is 14 residues. Germline CDR1 and CDR2: SGHRS and YFSETQ. V was clipped by 3 bases and J by 6 bases, with 16 bases between them. Here the CDR3 reads CASSSETIPSEQYF. The CDR3 DNA reads as TGCGCCAGCAGCTCGGAGACAATCCCCAGCGAGCAGTACTTC. Together with reference TRBV5-1 and TRBJ2-7, the CDR3 gives the full variable domain: KAGVTQTPRYLIKTRGQQVTLSCSPISGHRSVSWYQQTPGQGLQFLFEYFSETQRNKGNFPGRFSGRQFSNSRSEMNVSTLELGDSALYLCASSSETIPSEQYFGPGTRLTVT.

There are a few counts of this clone. The chain combines TRBV4-2 with TRBJ1-3, with 10 bases identical to TRBD1. Germline loops: CDR1 LGHNA, CDR2 YNFKEQ. This CDR3 region has 15 residues. Trimming cost V 1 base and J 5 bases; bases outside gene matches: 2. CDR3 residues: CASSQGTGGRNTIYF. The CDR3 DNA is TGTGCCAGCAGCCAAGGGACAGGGGGAAGAAACACCATATATTTT.

This sequence joins TRBV30 and TRBJ2-7, with D possibly matching TRBD1 (6 bases). The CDR3 is made up of 14 amino acids. V lost 0 bases to trimming and J lost 4 bases, with 13 bases between them. From germline, CDR1 is GTSNPN and CDR2 SVGIG (reference sequence). This chain's CDR3 is CAWSVGGKIYEQYF. CDR3 DNA: TGTGCCTGGAGTGTAGGGGGAAAAATTTACGAGCAGTACTTC.

A single count supports this clone. The chain employs TRBV7-2 and TRBJ1-5; D might be TRBD1 (5 bases). The CDR3 loop spans 16 amino acids. Germline loops: CDR1 SGHTA, CDR2 FQGNSA. Trimming took 5 bases from V and 5 from J, leaving 19 bases between them. In DNA form, the CDR3 reads TGTGCCAGCAGCCCTGGGACGGGATTAGGAGATCAGCCCCAGCATTTT. Its translation is CASSPGTGLGDQPQHF.

This clone was seen a handful of times. The chain carries TRBV7-2 and TRBJ2-1; 16 bases match TRBD2. This CDR3 contains 16 residues. The V and J ends lost 6 bases and 8 bases, in that order; junction bases with no gene match: 7. Germline V gene lookup returns CDR1 SGHTA and CDR2 FQGNSA. The CDR3 protein is CASRGTSGREGHEQFF. The CDR3 DNA is TGTGCCAGCAGAGGGACTAGCGGGAGGGAAGGCCATGAGCAGTTCTTC.

The CDR3 DNA reads TGCGCCAGCAGCTCTGACTCCACATCCTACGAGCAGTACTTC. This codes for CASSSDSTSYEQYF. The chain has TRBV5-1 and TRBJ2-7, with D uncertain. Germline CDR1 reads SGHRS; CDR2 reads YFSETQ. The CDR3 spans 14 residues. Trimming left V 3 bases short and J 1 base short, with 11 bases between. The full variable domain, rest sourced from reference TRBV5-1 and TRBJ2-7, is KAGVTQTPRYLIKTRGQQVTLSCSPISGHRSVSWYQQTPGQGLQFLFEYFSETQRNKGNFPGRFSGRQFSNSRSEMNVSTLELGDSALYLCASSSDSTSYEQYFGPGTRLTVT.

The chain recombines TRBV5-1 with TRBJ1-2; TRBD1 agrees at 8 bases. Unmatched junction bases numbered 9, after V lost 4 bases and J lost 4 bases. Germline CDR1 SGHRS, CDR2 YFSETQ. The CDR3 extends over 15 amino acids. CDR3 region: CASSNSGGWGYGYTF. CDR3 DNA sequence: TGCGCCAGCAGCAATTCAGGGGGCTGGGGCTATGGCTACACCTTC.

The chain combines TRBV2 with TRBJ2-1; 7 nucleotides align to TRBD2. V was pared by 6 bases and J by 12 bases, with 8 bases of the junction left unmatched. The CDR3 contains 12 residues. Germline loops: CDR1 SNHLY, CDR2 FYNNEI. The CDR3 here is CASRWAGVTQFF. CDR3 nucleotide sequence: TGTGCCAGCAGGTGGGCGGGGGTAACGCAGTTCTTC.

This chain connects TRBV5-1 to TRBJ1-6; D not resolved. Trimming stripped 6 bases from V and 7 bases from J, with 20 bases between. Per germline, CDR1 SGHRS and CDR2 YFSETQ. The CDR3 is 16 residues long. In nucleotides, the CDR3 is TGCGCCAGCACCAGCTTGGATGGGGTCGGGAATTCACCCCTCCACTTT. It translates to CASTSLDGVGNSPLHF.

The V call is TRBV6-5, the J call TRBJ2-7, with D possibly TRBD1 on 6 matching bases. V was trimmed by 5 bases and J by 0 bases, leaving 11 bases between them. The length of the CDR3 is 14 residues. CDR1 MNHEY and CDR2 SVGAGI come from the germline V gene. CDR3 sequence reads: CASSRDRSSYEQYF. In DNA form, the CDR3 reads TGTGCCAGCAGTCGTGACAGGAGCTCCTACGAGCAGTACTTC.

This chain links TRBV28 with TRBJ2-3; TRBD2 matches at 7 bases. V trimming: 1 base; J trimming: 7 bases; junction bases outside the gene matches: 11. CDR3 size: 16 residues. Germline V gene lookup returns CDR1 MDHEN and CDR2 SYDVKM. CDR3 protein: CASSLFGGGTPNTQYF. The CDR3 bases are TGTGCCAGCAGTTTATTTGGGGGAGGGACTCCCAATACGCAGTATTTT.

This clone was detected once. The V call is TRBV14, the J call TRBJ1-1; 8 bases are a match to TRBD1. The CDR3 consists of 15 residues. With V trimmed by 4 bases and J by 1 base, 5 bases remained unmatched. In germline, CDR1 is SGHDN, CDR2 FVKESK. The CDR3 protein is CASSRIQGGNTEAFF. CDR3 nucleotides: TGTGCCAGCAGCCGCATACAGGGGGGGAACACTGAAGCTTTCTTT.

This chain connects TRBV28 to TRBJ2-7; either TRBD1 or TRBD2 may supply D (6 bases each). V was clipped by 2 bases and J by 6 bases, with 17 bases between them. Germline values: CDR1 MDHEN, CDR2 SYDVKM. The CDR3 runs 15 residues. This CDR3 is CASSLVGGGIREQYF. The CDR3 bases are TGTGCCAGCAGTTTAGTTGGAGGGGGGATCCGCGAGCAGTACTTC.